A single sample gave rise to the 26 T cell receptor beta chains below, sequenced in a study of blood T cell repertoires in COVID-19. Repertoires were generated with immunoSEQ multiplex PCR, while TCRdb's copy carries only in-frame clones and drops some. The sample consists of approximately 260,000 clones, just over 90% of them appearing once. The sequencing sample was made of PBMCs or T cells enriched from blood (not recorded which). These receptors were collected from a woman in her late teens or twenties who had recovered from COVID-19.

The gene calls are TRBV27 and TRBJ2-7; D remains unclear. With 8 bases removed from V and 4 bases from J, the gap between germline ends came to 15 bases. The CDR3 length is 13 residues. Germline CDR1 MNHEY, CDR2 SMNVEV (reference sequence). The CDR3 DNA reads TGTGCCAGCTCACGCACCGCGCGGTACGAGCAGTACTTC. Residues: CASSRTARYEQYF.

Points on this clone: Other DNA sequences in the sample encode the same CDR3. This chain uses TRBV20-1 with TRBJ1-2, with D unresolved. CDR3 length: 11 residues. CDR1 is DFQATT and CDR2 is SNEGSKA in the germline V gene (reference sequence). The ends were cut back, 4 bases at V and 1 base at J, with 4 bases in the middle. CDR3 in DNA: TGCAGTGCTACCGGTAACTATGGCTACACCTTC. As protein: CSATGNYGYTF.

The V gene is TRBV27, the J gene TRBJ2-2, with 8 bases identical to TRBD1. Per germline, CDR1 MNHEY and CDR2 SMNVEV (reference sequence). V shed 7 bases and J 8 bases; nucleotides not matched to a gene: 3. This CDR3 spans 12 amino acids. DNA for the CDR3: TGTGCCAGCAAACAGGGGGGTGGGGAGCTGTTTTTT. Protein sequence: CASKQGGGELFF.

The chain uses TRBV5-6 and TRBJ1-1, with D possibly TRBD1 on 6 matching bases. The CDR3 length is 14 residues. Germline CDR1 SGHDT, CDR2 YYEEEE. Trimming shortened V by 0 bases and J by 5 bases, and 11 bases separated the two germline ends. The CDR3 loop is CASSLVRGGTEAFF. Here the CDR3 DNA reads TGTGCCAGCAGCTTGGTCAGGGGAGGGACTGAAGCTTTCTTT.

V usage is TRBV7-9 and J usage is TRBJ1-4; 7 positions agree with TRBD1. From germline, CDR1 is SEHNR and CDR2 FQNEAQ (reference sequence). With 4 bases clipped from V and 7 bases from J, the junction kept 6 bases outside the gene matches. This CDR3 region has 14 residues. The CDR3 DNA reads TGTGCCAGCAGCTCACAGGGGTTTAGTGAAAAACTGTTTTTT. As protein: CASSSQGFSEKLFF. Complete variable domain (other parts from reference TRBV7-9 and TRBJ1-4): DTGVSQNPRHKITKRGQNVTFRCDPISEHNRLYWYRQTLGQGPEFLTYFQNEAQLEKSRLLSDRFSAERPKGSFSTLEIQRTEQGDSAMYLCASSSQGFSEKLFFGSGTQLSVL.

The chain employs TRBV28 and TRBJ1-1; the D is unclear. Germline V gene data show CDR1 as MDHEN and CDR2 as SYDVKM. The CDR3 is 14 residues long. V was clipped by 3 bases and J by 5 bases, with 13 bases between them. CDR3 residues: CASSFRGRGTEAFF. DNA for the CDR3: TGTGCCAGCAGTTTCCGAGGGCGCGGGACTGAAGCTTTCTTT.

This clone was counted once. The gene calls are TRBV28 and TRBJ2-1; unclear D gene. The CDR3 totals 12 residues. With 2 bases removed from V and 9 bases from J, the gap between germline ends came to 8 bases. Per germline, CDR1 MDHEN and CDR2 SYDVKM. The DNA for the CDR3 is TGTGCCAGCAGTTTAGCCGGGTTTGAGCAGTTCTTC. Amino acids: CASSLAGFEQFF.

This clone has at least ten counts. The rearrangement links TRBV19 to TRBJ2-2, with 7 bases matching TRBD1. Germline CDR1 and CDR2: LNHDA and SQIVND (reference sequence). V was clipped by 10 bases and J by 0 bases; unmatched bases: 5. The CDR3 has 14 residues. CDR3 sequence reads: CATQTGSNTGELFF. For the CDR3, the DNA is TGTGCCACCCAGACAGGGTCGAACACCGGGGAGCTGTTTTTT.

The table lists this clone with a count of one. This CDR3 is also generated by other DNA sequences in the sample. V is TRBV9 and J is TRBJ2-5, with a possible D match to TRBD2 (6 bases). This CDR3 contains 14 residues. Germline V gene sequence: CDR1 SGDLS, CDR2 YYNGEE. The V end was cut by 0 bases, the J end by 4 bases, with 10 bases between. CDR3 in DNA: TGTGCCAGCAGCGTAGGGCAGGGAGGAGAGACCCAGTACTTC. Its protein is CASSVGQGGETQYF. The full variable domain, its missing parts supplied by reference TRBV9 and TRBJ2-5, is DSGVTQTPKHLITATGQRVTLRCSPRSGDLSVYWYQQSLDQGLQFLIQYYNGEERAKGNILERFSAQQFPDLHSELNLSSLELGDSALYFCASSVGQGGETQYFGPGTRLLVL.

The chain is built from TRBV10-1 and TRBJ2-3, with 9 bases identical to TRBD2. CDR1 and CDR2 (germline): WNHNN, SYGVQD (reference sequence). V trimming: 3 bases; J trimming: 1 base; junction bases outside the gene matches: 5. The CDR3 sequence is 16 residues long. CDR3 protein: CASSDPSGGCTDTQYF. CDR3 sequence (DNA): TGCGCCAGCAGTGACCCGAGCGGGGGGTGCACAGATACGCAGTATTTT.

This chain uses TRBV11-2 with TRBJ1-1; D is ambiguous. The germline V and J ends were trimmed by 2 bases and 6 bases, with 13 bases remaining between them. Germline V CDR1 and CDR2: SGHAT, FQNNGV. The CDR3 totals 14 residues. CDR3 sequence reads: CASSLFVLSSEAFF. The CDR3 DNA follows: TGTGCCAGCAGCTTATTTGTTCTGAGTTCTGAAGCTTTCTTT.

The V gene is TRBV6-5, the J gene TRBJ1-2; 10 bases align to TRBD1. The CDR3 has 15 residues. V gave up 2 bases and J gave up 3 bases; unmatched junction bases: 3. Germline CDR1 MNHEY, CDR2 SVGAGI. The CDR3 reads CASSYRDRGYYGYTF. CDR3 DNA sequence: TGTGCCAGCAGTTACCGGGACAGGGGTTACTATGGCTACACCTTC.

V usage is TRBV9 and J usage is TRBJ1-1; D unresolved. With 4 bases removed from V and 11 bases from J, the gap between germline ends came to 18 bases. The CDR3 totals 13 residues. Germline V gene lookup returns CDR1 SGDLS and CDR2 YYNGEE. DNA for the CDR3: TGTGCCAGCAGCAAAAAGGGAGAGAACTCGGCTTTCTTT. Translation: CASSKKGENSAFF.

The chain carries TRBV4-2 and TRBJ1-5, with a possible D match to TRBD1 (6 bases). V dropped 3 bases and J dropped 0 bases, with 12 bases sitting between them. In germline, CDR1 is LGHNA, CDR2 YNFKEQ. The CDR3 runs 16 residues. The CDR3 loop reads CASSHLTGISNQPQHF. DNA for the CDR3: TGTGCCAGCAGCCACTTGACAGGTATTAGCAATCAGCCCCAGCATTTT.

In its sample, this clone was seen once. The rearrangement joins TRBV2 to TRBJ1-5; a possible D gene is TRBD1 (5 bases). The germline V and J ends were trimmed by 4 bases and 2 bases, with 9 bases remaining between them. The CDR3 extends over 14 amino acids. CDR1 SNHLY and CDR2 FYNNEI come from the germline V gene. CDR3 bases: TGTGCCAGCAGTGCCGCCAGGGGCAATCAGCCCCAGCATTTT. Its translation: CASSAARGNQPQHF.

About this clone: The junction shows a germline mismatch at one end, possibly a read error. The chain uses TRBV6-5 and TRBJ1-1; possible D gene TRBD1, 5 bases. Per germline, CDR1 MNHEY and CDR2 SVGAGI. The CDR3 runs to 11 residues. The DNA of the CDR3 is TGTGCTAGCAGTTCCAGGGCTGAAGCTTTCTTT. Its translation is CASSSRAEAFF.

The chain is built from TRBV3-1 (or the pseudogene TRBV3-2) and TRBJ1-2; D gene uncertain. Germline V gives CDR1 LGHDT, CDR2 YNNKEL (reference sequence). The ends were cut back, 1 base at V and 2 bases at J, with 11 bases in the middle. The CDR3 extends over 15 amino acids. This chain's CDR3 is CASSQVSQENYGYTF. The CDR3 DNA follows: TGTGCCAGCAGCCAAGTCTCCCAGGAAAACTATGGCTACACCTTC.

The CDR3 bases are TGTGCCAGCTCACCATGGAGCGGGACAGGGGAAGAGACCCAGTACTTC. Its protein is CASSPWSGTGEETQYF. This sequence joins TRBV18 and TRBJ2-5, with 10 bases that match TRBD1. Germline trimming cut 2 bases from V and 3 bases from J; bases unmatched to any gene: 6. CDR3 length: 16 amino acids. Germline loops: CDR1 KGHSH, CDR2 LQKENI.

The chain combines TRBV3-1 (or the pseudogene TRBV3-2) with TRBJ2-7; D is uncertain. Trimming left V 1 base short and J 0 bases short, with 10 bases between. From germline, CDR1 is LGHDT and CDR2 YNNKEL (reference sequence). This CDR3 spans 15 amino acids. CDR3 coding DNA: TGTGCCAGCAGCCAAGGCGGTAGCAGCTCCTACGAGCAGTACTTC. It is translated as CASSQGGSSSYEQYF.

This chain joins TRBV6-6 and TRBJ1-5; D is undetermined. The germline V and J ends were trimmed by 6 bases and 1 base, with 16 bases remaining between them. CDR3 length: 16 residues. CDR1 is MNHNY, CDR2 SVGAGI, per germline (reference sequence). The DNA for the CDR3 is TGTGCCAGCAGACCACGAGGAGCTGAGAGCAATCAGCCCCAGCATTTT. It is translated as CASRPRGAESNQPQHF.

J is TRBJ1-3 and V is TRBV7-9; D is uncertain. V was cut by 4 bases and J by 0 bases, with 7 bases left in between. Per the germline V gene, CDR1 is SEHNR and CDR2 is FQNEAQ (reference sequence). There are 14 residues in the CDR3. The CDR3, as DNA: TGTGCCAGCAGCTACAGCATCTCTGGAAACACCATATATTTT. This translates into CASSYSISGNTIYF.

J is TRBJ1-5 and V is TRBV4-1; D might be TRBD1 (5 bases). This CDR3 has 15 amino acids. The V end lost 1 base, the J end lost 3 bases, and 10 bases lay between the germline ends. Germline V gene sequence: CDR1 MGHRA, CDR2 YSYEKL. The DNA for the CDR3 is TGCGCCAGCAGCCAAGGGGGCAGGAACAATCAGCCCCAGCATTTT. Encoded protein: CASSQGGRNNQPQHF.

This chain connects TRBV18 to TRBJ1-1, with 11 bases lining up with TRBD1. Germline CDR1 reads KGHSH; CDR2 reads LQKENI. The CDR3 has 15 amino acids. V shed 4 bases, J shed 4 bases, and the junction held 5 bases outside the gene matches. The CDR3 reads CASSLGTGGGTEAFF. CDR3 nucleotides: TGTGCCAGCTCACTTGGGACAGGGGGAGGCACTGAAGCTTTCTTT. Variable domain in full (rest from reference TRBV18 and TRBJ1-1): NAGVMQNPRHLVRRRGQEARLRCSPMKGHSHVYWYRQLPEEGLKFMVYLQKENIIDESGMPKERFSAEFPKEGPSILRIQQVVRGDSAAYFCASSLGTGGGTEAFFGQGTRLTVV.

J is TRBJ2-3 and V is TRBV5-4; possibly TRBD1 for D (6 bases). This CDR3 is built from 16 residues. The germline V and J ends were trimmed by 0 bases and 2 bases, with 13 bases remaining between them. CDR1 is SGHNT, CDR2 YYREEE, per germline (reference sequence). The CDR3 region is CASSLVGGSYTDTQYF. CDR3 DNA sequence: TGTGCCAGCAGCTTGGTAGGGGGTAGTTACACAGATACGCAGTATTTT.

The rearrangement joins TRBV7-9 to TRBJ1-5; 8 bases agree with TRBD1. Looked up from germline, CDR1 is SEHNR and CDR2 is FQNEAQ (reference sequence). The ends lost 6 bases at V and 4 bases at J; junction bases unmatched: 2. The CDR3 is made up of 13 amino acids. In DNA form, the CDR3 reads TGTGCCAGCAGTTGGACAGGGAATCAGCCCCAGCATTTT. It codes for CASSWTGNQPQHF.

The V and J genes are TRBV28 and TRBJ2-7; D possibly corresponds to TRBD1 (6 bases). Per germline, CDR1 MDHEN and CDR2 SYDVKM. This CDR3 spans 14 amino acids. Trimming cost V 8 bases and J 1 base, with 15 bases left between them. CDR3 protein: CASVLTGSSYEQYF. The DNA for the CDR3 is TGTGCCAGCGTACTTACAGGGTCTTCCTACGAGCAGTACTTC.